This TCR beta chain was identified in a study of blood T cell repertoires in COVID-19. Germline V gives CDR1 SEHNR, CDR2 FQNEAQ (reference sequence). This CDR3 region has 15 residues. After removal of 1 base from V and 10 bases from J, the junction contained 9 bases not matched to a gene. In the source study's methods: Cell counts per sample came from amplifying reference gene primers. Clones were read by immunoSEQ multiplex PCR, and TCRdb kept only the in-frame ones, dropping some. V, J and clone size are taken as reported in that table, and D and trimming were inferred from the DNA itself. The repertoire has around 120,000 clones, roughly 90% of them found once; the top ten carry 7.5% to 9%.

Sequencing input: peripheral blood. The chain uses TRBV7-9 and TRBJ2-1, with 8 positions matching TRBD1. The sequence was obtained from an older man who had recovered from COVID-19. CDR3 nucleotide sequence: TGTGCCAGCAGCTTAGAGGGGCAGGGGGCGGAGGAGCAGTTCTTC. This codes for CASSLEGQGAEEQFF.